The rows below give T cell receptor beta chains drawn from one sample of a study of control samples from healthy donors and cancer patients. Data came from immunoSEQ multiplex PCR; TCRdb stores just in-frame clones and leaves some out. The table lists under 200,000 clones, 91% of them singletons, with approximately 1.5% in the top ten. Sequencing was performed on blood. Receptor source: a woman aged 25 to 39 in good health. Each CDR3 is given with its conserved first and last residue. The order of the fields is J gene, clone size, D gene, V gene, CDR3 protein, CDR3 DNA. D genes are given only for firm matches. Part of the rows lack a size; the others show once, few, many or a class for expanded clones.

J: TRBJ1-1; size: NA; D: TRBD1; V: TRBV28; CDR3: CASSTPGQGLNTEAFF; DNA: TGTGCCAGCAGTACCCCGGGACAGGGGTTGAACACTGAAGCTTTCTTT
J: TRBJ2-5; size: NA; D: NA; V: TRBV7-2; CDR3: CASSLGRLETQYF; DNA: TGTGCCAGCAGCTTAGGGAGACTAGAGACCCAGTACTTC
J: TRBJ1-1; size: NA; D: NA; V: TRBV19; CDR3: CASNAELMNTEAFF; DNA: TGTGCCAGTAATGCGGAACTGATGAACACTGAAGCTTTCTTT
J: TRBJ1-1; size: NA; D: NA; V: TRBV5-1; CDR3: CASSLQGEGEAFF; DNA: TGCGCCAGCAGCTTGCAGGGAGAGGGTGAAGCTTTCTTT
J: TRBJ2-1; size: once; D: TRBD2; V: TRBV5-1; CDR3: CASSRTSGPSSYNEQFF; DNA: TGCGCCAGCAGCCGGACTAGCGGGCCTAGCTCCTACAATGAGCAGTTCTTC
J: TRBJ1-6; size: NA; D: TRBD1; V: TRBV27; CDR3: CASSPGTGGTRNSPLHF; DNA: TGTGCCAGCAGTCCCGGGACAGGGGGTACAAGGAATTCACCCCTCCACTTT
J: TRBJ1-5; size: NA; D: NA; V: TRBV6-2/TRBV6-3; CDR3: CASSYSQGNQPQHF; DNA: TGTGCCAGCAGTTACTCGCAGGGGAATCAGCCCCAGCATTTT
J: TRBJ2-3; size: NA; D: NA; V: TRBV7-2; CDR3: CASSFRGGDTQYF; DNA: TGTGCCAGCAGCTTCAGGGGGGGAGATACGCAGTATTTT
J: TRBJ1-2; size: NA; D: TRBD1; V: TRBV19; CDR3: CASSPGTGSHGYTF; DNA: TGTGCCAGTAGTCCCGGGACAGGGTCCCATGGCTACACCTTC
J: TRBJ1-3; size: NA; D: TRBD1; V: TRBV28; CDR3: CASSTGTASGNTIYF; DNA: TGTGCCAGCAGTACCGGGACAGCCTCTGGAAACACCATATATTTT
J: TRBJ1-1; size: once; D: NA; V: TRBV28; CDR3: CASSLGSEEAFF; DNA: TGTGCCAGCAGTTTAGGCTCGGAAGAAGCTTTCTTT
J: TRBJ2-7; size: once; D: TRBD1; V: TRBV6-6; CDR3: CASSSDRAGEQYF; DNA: TGTGCCAGCAGCTCGGACAGGGCAGGAGAGCAGTACTTC
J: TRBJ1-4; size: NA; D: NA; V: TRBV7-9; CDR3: CASSLGGLEKLFF; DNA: TGTGCCAGCAGCTTGGGGGGGTTGGAAAAACTGTTTTTT
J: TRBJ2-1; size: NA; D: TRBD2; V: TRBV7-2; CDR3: CASSLVGLAGGGEQFF; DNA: TGTGCCAGCAGCTTAGTTGGACTAGCGGGAGGCGGTGAGCAGTTCTTC
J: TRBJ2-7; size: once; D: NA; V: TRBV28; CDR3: CASSLFPYEQYF; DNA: TGTGCCAGCAGTTTATTTCCCTACGAGCAGTACTTC
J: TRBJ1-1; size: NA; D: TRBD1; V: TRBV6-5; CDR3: CASSMDRARTEAFF; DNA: TGTGCCAGCAGCATGGACAGGGCTCGCACTGAAGCTTTCTTT
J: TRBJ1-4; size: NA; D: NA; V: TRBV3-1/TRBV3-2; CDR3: CASSQDAGPWEKLFF; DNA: TGTGCCAGCAGCCAAGATGCAGGCCCTTGGGAAAAACTGTTTTTT
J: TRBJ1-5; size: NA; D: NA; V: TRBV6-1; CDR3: CASSEEGHINQPQHF; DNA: TGTGCCAGCAGTGAAGAAGGACACATCAATCAGCCCCAGCATTTT
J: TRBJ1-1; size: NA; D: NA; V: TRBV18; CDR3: CASSQAKNTEAFF; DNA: TGTGCCAGCTCCCAGGCCAAGAACACTGAAGCTTTCTTT
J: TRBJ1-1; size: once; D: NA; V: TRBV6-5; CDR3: CASSYGGHTNTEAFF; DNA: TGTGCCAGCAGTTACGGGGGCCATACAAACACTGAAGCTTTCTTT
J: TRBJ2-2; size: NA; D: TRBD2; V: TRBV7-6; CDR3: CASSFGGGTGELFF; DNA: TGTGCCAGCAGCTTCGGGGGGGGCACCGGGGAGCTGTTTTTT
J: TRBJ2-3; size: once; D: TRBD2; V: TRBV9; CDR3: CASSPRLAGSFNTQYF; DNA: TGTGCCAGCAGCCCCCGACTAGCGGGGAGCTTCAATACGCAGTATTTT
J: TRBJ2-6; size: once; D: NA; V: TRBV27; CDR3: CASSFWESGANVLTF; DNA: TGTGCCAGCAGTTTCTGGGAATCTGGGGCCAACGTCCTGACTTTC
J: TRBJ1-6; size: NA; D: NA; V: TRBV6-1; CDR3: CASSERGGNSPLHF; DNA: TGTGCCAGCAGTGAACGGGGGGGGAATTCACCCCTCCACTTT
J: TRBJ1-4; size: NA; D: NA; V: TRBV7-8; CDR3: CASSLAQGDRTNEKLFF; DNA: TGTGCCAGCAGCTTAGCGCAAGGGGATAGGACTAATGAAAAACTGTTTTTT
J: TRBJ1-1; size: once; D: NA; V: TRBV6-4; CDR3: CASSDSSPNTGMNTEAFF; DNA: TGTGCCAGCAGTGACTCCTCCCCAAATACAGGGATGAACACTGAAGCTTTCTTT
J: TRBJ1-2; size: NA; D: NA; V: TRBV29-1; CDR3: CSVEGLTSYGYTF; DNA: TGCAGCGTTGAAGGGTTGACAAGCTATGGCTACACCTTC
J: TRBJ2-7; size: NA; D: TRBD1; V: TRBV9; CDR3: CASSSGGQAGSYEQYF; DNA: TGTGCCAGCAGCTCAGGGGGACAGGCCGGCTCCTACGAGCAGTACTTC
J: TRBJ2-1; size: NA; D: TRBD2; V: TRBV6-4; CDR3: CASSEAGGLDEQFF; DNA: TGTGCCAGCAGTGAAGCGGGGGGGCTGGATGAGCAGTTCTTC
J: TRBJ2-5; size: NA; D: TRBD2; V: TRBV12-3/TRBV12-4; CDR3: CASSWGEGETQYF; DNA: TGTGCCAGCAGTTGGGGGGAGGGGGAGACCCAGTACTTC
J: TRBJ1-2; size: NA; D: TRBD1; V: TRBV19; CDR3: CASSIVAGTDGYTF; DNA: TGTGCCAGTAGTATAGTAGCCGGGACAGACGGCTACACCTTC
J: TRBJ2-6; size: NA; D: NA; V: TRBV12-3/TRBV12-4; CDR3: CASIDSGANVLTF; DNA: TGTGCCAGCATCGACTCTGGGGCCAACGTCCTGACTTTC
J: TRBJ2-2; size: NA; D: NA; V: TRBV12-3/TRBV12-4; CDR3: CASTHPNTGELFF; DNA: TGTGCCAGCACCCACCCGAACACCGGGGAGCTGTTTTTT
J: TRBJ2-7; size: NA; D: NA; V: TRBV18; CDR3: CASSPFRVGEQYF; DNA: TGTGCCAGCTCACCATTCCGGGTTGGCGAGCAGTACTTC
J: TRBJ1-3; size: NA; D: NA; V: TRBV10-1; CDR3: CASSDLGAGNTIYF; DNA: TGCGCCAGCAGTGATCTGGGGGCTGGAAACACCATATATTTT
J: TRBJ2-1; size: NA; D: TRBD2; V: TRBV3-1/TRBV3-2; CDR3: CASSQVSGGYNEQFF; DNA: TGTGCCAGCAGCCAAGTCAGCGGGGGCTACAATGAGCAGTTCTTC
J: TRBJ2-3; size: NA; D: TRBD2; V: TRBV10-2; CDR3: CASRAGGDTDTQYF; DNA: TGCGCCAGCAGAGCGGGGGGGGACACAGATACGCAGTATTTT
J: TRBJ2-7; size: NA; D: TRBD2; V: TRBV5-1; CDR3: CASSFGPLAESGYEQYF; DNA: TGCGCCAGCAGCTTTGGACCACTAGCGGAGAGTGGGTACGAGCAGTACTTC
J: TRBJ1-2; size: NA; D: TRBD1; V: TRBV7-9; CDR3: CASSLYGTGDGYTF; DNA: TGTGCCAGCAGCTTGTACGGGACAGGGGACGGCTACACCTTC
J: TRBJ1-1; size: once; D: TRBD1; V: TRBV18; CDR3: CASSLGQANTEAFF; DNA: TGTGCCAGCTCACTCGGACAGGCTAACACTGAAGCTTTCTTT
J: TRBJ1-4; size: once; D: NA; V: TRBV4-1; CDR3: CASSQDWEEKLFF; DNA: TGCGCCAGCAGCCAAGATTGGGAGGAAAAACTGTTTTTT
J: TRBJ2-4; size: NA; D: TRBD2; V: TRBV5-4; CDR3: CASSGPTSGRSGAKNIQYF; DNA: TGTGCCAGCAGCGGGCCTACTAGCGGGAGGTCGGGGGCCAAAAACATTCAGTACTTC
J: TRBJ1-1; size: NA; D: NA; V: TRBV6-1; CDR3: CASSEGEYTEAFF; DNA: TGTGCCAGCAGTGAGGGGGAATACACTGAAGCTTTCTTT
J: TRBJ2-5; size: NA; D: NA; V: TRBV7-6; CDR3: CASSLGGAGGETQYF; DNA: TGTGCCAGCAGCTTAGGAGGGGCTGGAGGAGAGACCCAGTACTTC
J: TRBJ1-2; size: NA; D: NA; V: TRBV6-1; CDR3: CASSEWYGNYGYTF; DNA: TGTGCCAGCAGTGAATGGTACGGTAACTATGGCTACACCTTC
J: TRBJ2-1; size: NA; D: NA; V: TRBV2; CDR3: CASSEEFYNEQFF; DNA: TGTGCCAGCAGTGAGGAATTCTACAATGAGCAGTTCTTC
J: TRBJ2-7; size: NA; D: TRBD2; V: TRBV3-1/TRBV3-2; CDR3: CASSQGILAGGPRREQYF; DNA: TGTGCCAGCAGCCAAGGGATACTAGCGGGAGGGCCCCGCAGGGAGCAGTACTTC
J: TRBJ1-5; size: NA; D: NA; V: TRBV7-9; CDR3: CASSPQGNQPQHF; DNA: TGTGCCAGCAGCCCACAGGGCAATCAGCCCCAGCATTTT
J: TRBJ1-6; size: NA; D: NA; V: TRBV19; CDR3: CASSIGQVNNSPLHF; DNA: TGTGCCAGTAGTATTGGGCAGGTGAATAATTCACCCCTCCACTTT
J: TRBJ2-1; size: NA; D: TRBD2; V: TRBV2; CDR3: CASSEARTRYNEQFF; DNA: TGTGCCAGCAGTGAAGCCCGGACTAGATACAATGAGCAGTTCTTC
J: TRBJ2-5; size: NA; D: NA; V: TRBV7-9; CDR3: CASSGYQETQYF; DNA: TGTGCCAGCAGCGGGTACCAAGAGACCCAGTACTTC
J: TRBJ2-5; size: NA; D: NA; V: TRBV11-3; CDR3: CASSLRSQETQYF; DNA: TGTGCCAGCAGCTTAAGGTCACAAGAGACCCAGTACTTC
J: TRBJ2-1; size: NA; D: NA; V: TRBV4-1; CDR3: CASSQGYVGYNEQFF; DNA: TGCGCCAGCAGCCAAGGCTATGTGGGGTACAATGAGCAGTTCTTC
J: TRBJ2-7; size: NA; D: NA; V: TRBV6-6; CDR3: CASSYSGRNSYEQYF; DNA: TGTGCCAGCAGTTACTCTGGCCGAAACTCCTACGAGCAGTACTTC
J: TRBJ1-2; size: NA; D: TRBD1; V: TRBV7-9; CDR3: CASSSTTDRAPNYGYTF; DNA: TGTGCCAGCAGCTCGACAACCGACAGGGCCCCTAACTATGGCTACACCTTC
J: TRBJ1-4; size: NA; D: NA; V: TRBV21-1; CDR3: CASSKYEKLFF; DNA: TGTGCCAGCAGCAAGTATGAAAAACTGTTTTTT
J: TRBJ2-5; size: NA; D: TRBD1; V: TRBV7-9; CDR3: CASSQTGGQETQYF; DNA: TGTGCCAGCAGCCAAACAGGGGGCCAAGAGACCCAGTACTTC
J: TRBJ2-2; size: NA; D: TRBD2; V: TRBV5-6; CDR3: CASSPSGRGAGELFF; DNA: TGTGCCAGCAGCCCTAGCGGGAGGGGGGCCGGGGAGCTGTTTTTT
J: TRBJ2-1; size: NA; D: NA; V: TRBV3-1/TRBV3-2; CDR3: CASSQVAGAPREQFF; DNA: TGTGCCAGCAGCCAAGTGGCGGGGGCCCCCAGAGAGCAGTTCTTC